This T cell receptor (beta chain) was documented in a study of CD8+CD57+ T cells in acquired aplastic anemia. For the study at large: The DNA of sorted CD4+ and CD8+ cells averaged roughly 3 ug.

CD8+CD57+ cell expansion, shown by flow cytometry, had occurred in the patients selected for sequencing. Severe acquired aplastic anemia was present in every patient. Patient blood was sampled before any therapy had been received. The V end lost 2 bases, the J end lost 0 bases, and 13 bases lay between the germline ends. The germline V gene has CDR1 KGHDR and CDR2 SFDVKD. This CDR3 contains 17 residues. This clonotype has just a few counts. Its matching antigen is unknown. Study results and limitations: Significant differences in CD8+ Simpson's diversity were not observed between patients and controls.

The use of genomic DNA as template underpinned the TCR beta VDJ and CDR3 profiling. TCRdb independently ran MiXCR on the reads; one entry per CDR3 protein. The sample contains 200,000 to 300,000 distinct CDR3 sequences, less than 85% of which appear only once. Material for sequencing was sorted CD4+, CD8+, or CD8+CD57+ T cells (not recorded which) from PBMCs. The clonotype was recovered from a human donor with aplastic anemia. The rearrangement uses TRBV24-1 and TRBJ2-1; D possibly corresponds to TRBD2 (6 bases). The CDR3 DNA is TGTGCCACCAGTGATTGGGATAGCGGATACTCCTACAATGAGCAGTTCTTC. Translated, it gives CATSDWDSGYSYNEQFF.